These 7 T cell receptor beta chains originate from one sample sequenced in a study of blood T cell repertoires in COVID-19. Sequenced by immunoSEQ multiplex PCR; TCRdb stores in-frame clones only, minus some. The sample has 200,000 or so clones, about nine tenths seen once. Sample: PBMCs or T cells enriched from blood (not recorded which). The source of these receptors is a woman between 40 and 50 years old with acute COVID-19.

This clone showed up just a few times. The V and J genes are TRBV13 and TRBJ1-1; TRBD1 might be the D (6 bases). The V gene lost 6 bases and the J gene lost 3 bases, with 11 bases spanning the gap. There are 13 residues in the CDR3. Germline V gene data show CDR1 as PRHDT and CDR2 as FYEKMQ (reference sequence). The CDR3 DNA follows: TGTGCCAGCAGTACTACAGGGTACACTGAAGCTTTCTTT. Its translation is CASSTTGYTEAFF. Based on the CDR3 plus reference TRBV13 and TRBJ1-1, the full variable domain is AAGVIQSPRHLIKEKRETATLKCYPIPRHDTVYWYQQGPGQDPQFLISFYEKMQSDKGSIPDRFSAQQFSDYHSELNMSSLELGDSALYFCASSTTGYTEAFFGQGTRLTVV.

CDR3 nucleotide sequence: TGTGCCAGCAGACCCCCGGGACAGGGTGTGAACACTGAAGCTTTCTTT. This translates into CASRPPGQGVNTEAFF. The rearrangement uses TRBV6-6 and TRBJ1-1; 9 bases line up with TRBD1. Germline CDR1 MNHNY, CDR2 SVGAGI (reference sequence). The CDR3 loop spans 16 amino acids. The V segment lost 6 bases and the J segment 0 bases; nucleotides outside the gene matches: 8.

This chain joins TRBV27 and TRBJ1-4, with D possibly being TRBD1 (5 bases). Germline V gene lookup returns CDR1 MNHEY and CDR2 SMNVEV (reference sequence). V was cut by 4 bases and J by 8 bases, with 14 bases left in between. The CDR3 sequence is 14 residues long. CDR3: CASSSGTGPEKLFF. The CDR3, as DNA: TGTGCCAGCAGTTCGGGTACAGGACCGGAAAAACTGTTTTTT.

CDR3 DNA sequence: TGTGCCAGCAGCGCCCGGGACCAGGGGAGCAATCAGCCCCAGCATTTT. Residues: CASSARDQGSNQPQHF. J is TRBJ1-5 and V is TRBV7-2, with D possibly being TRBD1 (6 bases). This CDR3 has 16 amino acids. Germline CDR1 is SGHTA and CDR2 is FQGNSA. V was clipped by 5 bases and J by 1 base, with 15 bases between them.

The chain couples TRBV4-1 to TRBJ1-6, with 7 bases matching TRBD1. Germline V gene sequence: CDR1 MGHRA, CDR2 YSYEKL. With 0 bases clipped from V and 6 bases from J, the junction kept 2 bases outside the gene matches. The CDR3 consists of 15 residues. The CDR3 reads CASSQDNRGNSPLHF. The CDR3 nucleotides are TGCGCCAGCAGCCAAGATAACAGGGGTAATTCACCCCTCCACTTT.

The genes are TRBV2 and TRBJ1-2, with 9 bases fitting TRBD1. V lost 5 bases and J lost 8; bases outside the gene matches: 9. The CDR3 extends over 14 amino acids. Germline V gives CDR1 SNHLY, CDR2 FYNNEI. The CDR3 DNA is TGTGCCAGCAGTACGGACAGGGGCTTTGGGGGCTACACCTTC. It specifies CASSTDRGFGGYTF.

This sequence joins TRBV15 and TRBJ2-7, with 11 bases fitting TRBD1. CDR3 length: 14 residues. Trimming cost V 3 bases and J 6 bases; bases outside gene matches: 4. Germline V gene lookup returns CDR1 LNHNV and CDR2 YYDKDF (reference sequence). The CDR3: CATSRDRGLLEQYF. For the CDR3, the DNA is TGTGCCACCAGCAGGGACAGGGGGCTACTCGAGCAGTACTTC.